These T cell receptor beta chains were read from a single sample in a study of OX40 agonist ivuxolimab in advanced cancers. Using immunoSEQ multiplex PCR, the repertoire was profiled, and TCRdb retains in-frame clones only, with some absent. The sample comprises 95,000 to 100,000 clones, about 79% of which are singletons, and more than 1.2% rests with the top ten. This specimen consisted of CD4+ or CD8+ T cells sorted from blood, obtained in a trial of the OX40 agonist ivuxolimab. These receptors were collected from an adult with an advanced solid tumor such as melanoma, head and neck, liver or kidney cancer. Each CDR3 is given with its conserved first and last residue. D genes are given only for firm matches. Part of the rows lack a size; the others show once, few, many or a class for expanded clones.

J,size,D,V,DNA,CDR3
TRBJ2-5,NA,NA,TRBV7-6,TGTGCCAGCAGCCCTTCGGGGGGCTTCGAGACCCAGTACTTC,CASSPSGGFETQYF
TRBJ1-1,NA,NA,TRBV19,TGTGCCAGTAGCGCGACAGTCATGAACACTGAAGCTTTCTTT,CASSATVMNTEAFF
TRBJ2-1,NA,NA,TRBV28,TGTGCCAGCAGTTCCGGGATTCTACTCTTC,CASSSGILLF
TRBJ2-7,NA,TRBD1,TRBV6-5,TGTGCCAGCAGTTACCCGCCAGGGGGCCACGAGCAGTACTTC,CASSYPPGGHEQYF
TRBJ1-5,NA,TRBD1,TRBV4-3,TGCGCCAGCAGCCTTAGGACAGGGAATCAGCCCCAGCATTTT,CASSLRTGNQPQHF
TRBJ2-5,once,TRBD1,TRBV5-1,TGCGCCAGCAGCCAGAGGACAGGGGGAGGTCAAGAGACCCAGTACTTC,CASSQRTGGGQETQYF
TRBJ1-5,NA,NA,TRBV18,TGTGCCAGCTCACTCCGGGACTCCGGGCAGCCCCAGCATTTT,CASSLRDSGQPQHF
TRBJ2-3,NA,NA,TRBV5-1,TGCGCCAGCAGCCCAGGGGGGGCCTCAGATACGCAGTATTTT,CASSPGGASDTQYF
TRBJ1-2,NA,NA,TRBV11-2,TGTGCCAGCAGCTTAGCAGGGGCCCGTAACGGCTACACCTTC,CASSLAGARNGYTF
TRBJ1-1,NA,NA,TRBV7-9,TGTGCCAGCAGCTTAATCAACAGGGTCGCTGAAGCTTTCTTT,CASSLINRVAEAFF
TRBJ2-1,NA,TRBD1,TRBV28,TGTGCCAGCAGTTTAACAGGGGGGCTCTACAATGAGCAGTTCTTC,CASSLTGGLYNEQFF
TRBJ2-7,NA,NA,TRBV28,TGTGCCAGCAGCGAATCCGACCACGAGCAGTACTTC,CASSESDHEQYF
TRBJ1-6,NA,TRBD1,TRBV6-5,TGTGCCAGCAGTCGGGACAGTAATTCACCCCTCCACTTT,CASSRDSNSPLHF
TRBJ2-1,NA,TRBD1,TRBV7-9,TGTGCCAGCAGCCTCCATCAGGCCGGGACAGGGGGCTCAAATGAGCAGTTCTTC,CASSLHQAGTGGSNEQFF
TRBJ2-4,NA,NA,TRBV30,TGTGCCTGGCAGGGGGGAGGAAACATTCAGTACTTC,CAWQGGGNIQYF
TRBJ2-7,NA,NA,TRBV6-1,TGTGCCAGCAGTTTATCCGGACTTAGCGCCTACGAGCAGTACTTC,CASSLSGLSAYEQYF
TRBJ2-7,NA,TRBD1,TRBV5-5,TGTGCCAGCAGCTTGGCCCCAGGGGGCCGGTCCTACGAGCAGTACTTC,CASSLAPGGRSYEQYF
TRBJ1-1,NA,NA,TRBV11-2,TGTGCCAGCAGCTTTAAAAGGCAGGGCGCGATGCCTGAAGCTTTCTTT,CASSFKRQGAMPEAFF
TRBJ2-1,NA,NA,TRBV4-2,TGTGCCAGCAGCCAAAGGATAGAAGGTTCCTACAATGAGCAGTTCTTC,CASSQRIEGSYNEQFF
TRBJ1-5,few,TRBD1,TRBV19,TGTGCCAGTAGTATACGGCCGGACAGGGCGGGTCAGCCCCAGCATTTT,CASSIRPDRAGQPQHF